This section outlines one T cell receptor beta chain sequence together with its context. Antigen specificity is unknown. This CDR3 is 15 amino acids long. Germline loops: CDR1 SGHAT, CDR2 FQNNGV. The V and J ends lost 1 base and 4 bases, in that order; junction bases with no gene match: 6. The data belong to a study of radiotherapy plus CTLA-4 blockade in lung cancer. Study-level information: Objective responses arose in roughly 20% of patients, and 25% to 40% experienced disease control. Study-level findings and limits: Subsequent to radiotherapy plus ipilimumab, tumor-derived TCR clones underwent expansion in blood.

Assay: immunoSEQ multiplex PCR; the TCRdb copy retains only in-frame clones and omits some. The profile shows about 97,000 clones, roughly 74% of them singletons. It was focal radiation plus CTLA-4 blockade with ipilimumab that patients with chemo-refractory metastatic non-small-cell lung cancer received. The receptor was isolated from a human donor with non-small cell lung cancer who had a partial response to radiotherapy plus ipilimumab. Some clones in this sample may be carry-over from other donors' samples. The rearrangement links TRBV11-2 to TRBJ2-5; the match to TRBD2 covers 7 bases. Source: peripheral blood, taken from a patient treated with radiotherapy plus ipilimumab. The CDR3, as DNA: TGTGCCAGCAGCTTAGTCGGCGGGAGTTCAGAGACCCAGTACTTC. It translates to CASSLVGGSSETQYF.